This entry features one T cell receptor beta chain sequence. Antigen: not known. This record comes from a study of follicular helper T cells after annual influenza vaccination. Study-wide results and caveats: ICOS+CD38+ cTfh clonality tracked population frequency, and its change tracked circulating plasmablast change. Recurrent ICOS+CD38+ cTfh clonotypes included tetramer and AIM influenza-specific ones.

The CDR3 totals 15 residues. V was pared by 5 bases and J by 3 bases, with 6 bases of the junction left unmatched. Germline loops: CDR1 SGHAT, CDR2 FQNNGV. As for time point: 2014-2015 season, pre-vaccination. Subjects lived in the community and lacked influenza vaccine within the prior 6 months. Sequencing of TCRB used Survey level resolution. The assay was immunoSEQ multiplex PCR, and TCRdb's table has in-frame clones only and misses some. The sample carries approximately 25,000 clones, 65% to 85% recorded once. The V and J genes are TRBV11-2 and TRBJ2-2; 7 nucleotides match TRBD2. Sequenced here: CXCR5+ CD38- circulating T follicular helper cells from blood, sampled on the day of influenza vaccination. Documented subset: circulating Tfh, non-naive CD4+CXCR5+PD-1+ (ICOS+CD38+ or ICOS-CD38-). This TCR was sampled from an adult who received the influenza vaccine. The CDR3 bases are TGTGCCAGCAGCCCCGGGGGGTCCCACACCGGGGAGCTGTTTTTT. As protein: CASSPGGSHTGELFF.